The 18 T cell receptor beta chains listed next were all sequenced from one sample in a study of cytomegalovirus exposure and HLA in healthy donors. PCR primers comprised 60 Vbeta and 13 Jbeta primers. TCRdb keeps only in-frame clones here, not all; method: immunoSEQ multiplex PCR. This sample carries roughly 130,000 clones, 79% of them seen once, and the ten largest clones take roughly 2%. Sequencing was carried out using PBMCs. Receptor source: a man younger than 35 in good health and CMV-seronegative.

The chain is built from TRBV9 and TRBJ1-6, with D perhaps matching TRBD1 (6 bases). The CDR3 extends over 16 amino acids. Trimming took off 0 bases at V and 5 bases at J, with 12 bases between the two ends. Germline V lookup: CDR1 SGDLS, CDR2 YYNGEE. This CDR3 reads CASSVGEAGDNSPLHF. The CDR3 DNA reads TGTGCCAGCAGCGTAGGTGAGGCAGGGGATAATTCACCCCTCCACTTT.

The rearrangement joins TRBV21-1 to TRBJ2-1; the table calls TRBD2, which could not be checked here. TRBV21-1 is tagged as a pseudogene. The CDR3 is 16 amino acids. Here the CDR3 reads CASSTDLAGKYNEQFF. The CDR3 DNA reads TGTGCCAGCAGCACCGACCTAGCGGGAAAGTACAATGAGCAGTTCTTC.

The rearrangement joins TRBV10-1 to TRBJ2-1; D unclear. Germline values: CDR1 WNHNN, CDR2 SYGVQD (reference sequence). V was clipped by 0 bases and J by 7 bases, with 25 bases between them. The CDR3 runs to 19 residues. The CDR3 sequence is CASSESNRMRRATKNEQFF. The CDR3 coding sequence is TGCGCCAGCAGTGAGTCGAATAGAATGAGACGAGCAACTAAGAATGAGCAGTTCTTC.

Here the CDR3 DNA reads TGCGCCAGCAGCCAAGACCCGAAGTTTAGACTAGCGGGCCCAATAGCCAAAAACATTCAGTACTTC. Protein sequence: CASSQDPKFRLAGPIAKNIQYF. The chain has TRBV4-3 and TRBJ2-4; 10 bases map to TRBD2. This CDR3 is built from 22 residues. Germline CDR1 and CDR2: LGHNA and YSLEER. Trimming cost V 0 bases and J 0 bases; bases outside gene matches: 17.

This clone was seen just once. The chain recombines TRBV18 with TRBJ2-7, with D possibly matching TRBD1 (6 bases). The germline V gene encodes CDR1 KGHSH and CDR2 LQKENI. The V and J ends lost 4 bases and 5 bases respectively, with 12 bases between them. This CDR3 contains 13 residues. The CDR3, as DNA: TGTGCCAGCTCACAAGGACAGAGGGACGAGCAGTACGTC. This encodes CASSQGQRDEQYV.

The V gene is TRBV27, the J gene TRBJ2-1; D is perhaps TRBD2 (5 bases). This CDR3 spans 17 amino acids. From germline, CDR1 is MNHEY and CDR2 SMNVEV (reference sequence). The V and J ends lost 2 bases and 0 bases respectively, with 14 bases between them. The DNA of the CDR3 is TGTGCCAGCAGTTTACGAACCTTGGGGAGCTCCTACAATGAGCAGTTCTTC. Translating it yields CASSLRTLGSSYNEQFF.

Only a few counts were recorded for this clone. V is TRBV5-5 and J is TRBJ2-2, with D maybe TRBD2 (6 bases). The length of the CDR3 is 15 residues. The germline gives CDR1 SGHKS, CDR2 YYEKEE (reference sequence). Trimming pared 2 bases from V and 8 bases from J, leaving 16 bases between. CDR3 in DNA: TGTGCCAGCAGCTTTGGTAGCGGACACCCTGGGGAGCTGTTTTTT. Encoded protein: CASSFGSGHPGELFF.

The sample holds a few counts of this clone. The rearrangement links TRBV18 to TRBJ2-3, with 7 bases aligning to TRBD2. This CDR3 has 16 amino acids. V lost 2 bases, J lost 1 base, and 6 bases stayed unmatched. Looked up from germline, CDR1 is KGHSH and CDR2 is LQKENI. CDR3 DNA: TGTGCCAGCTCACCATGGCTAGCGGCTGGCACAGATACGCAGTATTTT. This translates into CASSPWLAAGTDTQYF.

Here the CDR3 DNA reads TGTGCCAGTAGTTTCCGACAGAGGAATCAGCCCCAGCATTTT. This gives the protein CASSFRQRNQPQHF. V is TRBV19 and J is TRBJ1-5, with D maybe TRBD1 (5 bases). The CDR3 is made up of 14 amino acids. Trimming cost V 5 bases and J 4 bases, with 12 bases left between them. Germline V gene lookup returns CDR1 LNHDA and CDR2 SQIVND (reference sequence).

This clone was seen a few times. The chain employs TRBV6-5 and TRBJ1-2; 10 bases map to TRBD1. The germline V gene has CDR1 MNHEY and CDR2 SVGAGI. Losses at the gene ends were 6 bases for V and 6 bases for J; bases not matched to a gene: 7. The CDR3 extends over 14 amino acids. CDR3 DNA: TGTGCCAGCAGCACGGGACAGGGGTTTCATGGCTACACCTTC. It specifies CASSTGQGFHGYTF.

This chain joins TRBV28 and TRBJ2-1; D remains ambiguous. The CDR3 extends over 13 amino acids. Deletions cut 7 bases from V and 7 bases from J, with 14 bases between. Germline V gene sequence: CDR1 MDHEN, CDR2 SYDVKM. DNA of the CDR3: TGTGCCAGCACCCGATCGCTGCGGAATGAGCAGTTCTTC. Translating gives CASTRSLRNEQFF.

The chain recombines TRBV5-4 with TRBJ1-1, with 8 bases matching TRBD1. There are 14 residues in the CDR3. The J segment lost 3 bases and the V segment lost 3 bases, leaving 4 bases of the junction unmatched. Germline V gene lookup returns CDR1 SGHNT and CDR2 YYREEE (reference sequence). Written as DNA, the CDR3 is TGTGCCAGCAGCTCTGGACAGGGTTACACTGAAGCTTTCTTT. This translates into CASSSGQGYTEAFF. Combining the CDR3 with reference TRBV5-4 and TRBJ1-1 gives the whole variable domain ETGVTQSPTHLIKTRGQQVTLRCSSQSGHNTVSWYQQALGQGPQFIFQYYREEENGRGNFPPRFSGLQFPNYSSELNVNALELDDSALYLCASSSGQGYTEAFFGQGTRLTVV.

This clone was seen a handful of times. One end of the junction varies from germline; a read error may be responsible. This chain joins TRBV5-8 and TRBJ2-7, with 11 bases matching TRBD1. This CDR3 has 12 amino acids. Germline CDR1 SGHTS, CDR2 YDEGEE. Written as DNA, the CDR3 is TGTGCCAGCAGCTTACCCCTAGGGACAGGGGGATTC. Translation: CASSLPLGTGGF. The complete variable domain, with remaining parts taken from reference TRBV5-8 and TRBJ2-7, reads EAGVTQSPTHLIKTRGQQATLRCSPISGHTSVYWYQQALGLGLQFLLWYDEGEERNRGNFPPRFSGRQFPNYSSELNVNALELEDSALYLCASSLPLGTGGFGPGTRLTVT.

The chain has TRBV11-2 and TRBJ1-2, with TRBD1 matching over 12 bases. Trimming at V came to 6 bases and at J to 4 bases, leaving 9 bases not matched to a gene. Looked up from germline, CDR1 is SGHAT and CDR2 is FQNNGV. This CDR3 is 16 amino acids long. The DNA for the CDR3 is TGTGCCAGCAGTCCCCAGGGACAGGGGGCTCGCTATGGCTACACCTTC. Residues: CASSPQGQGARYGYTF.

The count of this clone is one. The rearrangement links TRBV9 to TRBJ1-2, with 8 bases that match TRBD1. CDR3 length equals 14 residues. Trimming at V came to 0 bases and at J to 7 bases, leaving 5 bases not matched to a gene. From germline, CDR1 is SGDLS and CDR2 YYNGEE. As DNA, the CDR3 is TGTGCCAGCAGCGTAGTTCCAGGGGGCTTTGGCTACACCTTC. Its protein is CASSVVPGGFGYTF.

In nucleotides, the CDR3 is TGTGCCAGCAGTGACGGGACAGTGGAGACCCAGTACTTC. It encodes CASSDGTVETQYF. The chain joins TRBV25-1 to TRBJ2-5, with TRBD1 matching 7 bases. Germline trimming cut 3 bases from V and 5 bases from J; bases unmatched to any gene: 3. Germline-derived CDR1 and CDR2 are MGHDK and SYGVNS. The CDR3 spans 13 residues.

J is TRBJ2-2 and V is TRBV6-4; D may be TRBD1 (7 bases). V dropped 11 bases and J dropped 13 bases, with 32 bases sitting between them. In germline, CDR1 is MRHNA, CDR2 SNTAGT. The CDR3 contains 16 residues. CDR3 DNA: TGTGCCGGGACACAGGGGAACCTTAAATACCGGGGAGGGCTGTTTTTT. This sequence encodes CAGTQGNLKYRGGLFF.

V is TRBV19 and J is TRBJ2-3; D might be TRBD2 (5 bases). The germline V and J ends were trimmed by 6 bases and 2 bases, with 12 bases remaining between them. The CDR3 sequence is 14 residues long. Germline values: CDR1 LNHDA, CDR2 SQIVND (reference sequence). The CDR3 spells CASRWSGDTDTQYF. The CDR3 DNA reads as TGTGCCAGTAGGTGGAGCGGAGACACAGATACGCAGTATTTT.